This T cell receptor (beta chain) was sequenced during a study of cytomegalovirus exposure and HLA in healthy donors. The CDR3 is 16 amino acids. The junction had 5 bases not matched to a gene; V was cut back by 1 base and J by 0 bases. The V gene's germline CDR1 is SGHRS and CDR2 YFSETQ. Produced via immunoSEQ multiplex PCR; TCRdb's table is partial and in-frame only. The sample contains 200,000 to 250,000 clones, roughly 80% of which appear only once. This clone has more than one count but fewer than ten. The rearrangement joins TRBV5-1 to TRBJ1-1; 8 nucleotides align to TRBD1. Input material: PBMCs. The origin of this receptor is a woman between 18 and 30 years old in good health and CMV-seronegative. The CDR3 here is CASSLPRDRLNTEAFF. In DNA form, the CDR3 reads TGCGCCAGCAGCTTGCCCCGGGACAGGTTGAACACTGAAGCTTTCTTT.